This T cell receptor beta chain was retrieved from a study of cytomegalovirus exposure and HLA in healthy donors. This clone came up once. Germline-derived CDR1 and CDR2 are MNHEY and SMNVEV (reference sequence). The length of the CDR3 is 14 residues. The V and J ends lost 7 bases and 4 bases respectively, with 15 bases between them. Libraries were prepared by immunoSEQ multiplex PCR; TCRdb keeps only in-frame clonotypes and omits some of them. This table has 250,000 to 350,000 clones, around 90% appearing once. The rearrangement uses TRBV27 and TRBJ2-3; D gene ambiguous. Material for sequencing was PBMCs. The sequence was obtained from a woman in her thirties in good health and CMV-seropositive. The CDR3 DNA reads as TGTGCCAGCACTCAAACGGTGGCCGCAGATACGCAGTATTTT. Translation: CASTQTVAADTQYF.